This T cell receptor (beta chain) was retrieved from a study of shared clonotypes between healthy human individuals. Sorted-subset replicate PCR reactions were performed with 200 ng DNA, corresponding to roughly 27,000 T cell genomes. Sequenced by immunoSEQ multiplex PCR; TCRdb stores in-frame clones only, minus some. The table shows approximately 1.9 million clones, with 93% occurring only once. Note on this clone: Antigen unknown.

This CDR3 is 17 amino acids long. Deletions cut 4 bases from V and 7 bases from J, with 26 bases between. The germline V gene encodes CDR1 SGHRS and CDR2 YFSETQ. Study-level results: It was only blood that was sampled, and tissue repertoires likely differ. The naive CD4 repertoires of four donors were compared, and around 4.9% of clonotypes were shared.

As defined, naive CD8 cells were CD45RO-negative and positively selected for CCR7, with terminally differentiated effector memory CD45RA+ cells excluded. There were no recent acute infections or vaccinations among the donors, who were healthy HIV-negative adults. This clonotype was obtained from a man aged 18-30 years in good health. Some clones in this sample may be carry-over from other donors' samples. The genes are TRBV5-1 and TRBJ1-2; D is ambiguous. Sequencing was carried out using naive CD8+ T cells from PBMCs. CDR3 sequence reads: CASSPGWDLGARIGYTF. For the CDR3, the DNA is TGCGCCAGCAGCCCGGGGTGGGATTTGGGCGCTCGGATTGGCTACACCTTC.